This T cell receptor (beta chain) was documented in a study of cytomegalovirus exposure and HLA in healthy donors. Study context: Of all 400 or so donors who were genotyped, about 80% belonged to the Caucasian-associated ancestry cluster.

As for this clone: Its target is not known. One end of the junction varies from germline; a read error may be responsible.

The PCR was carried out with 60 Vbeta primers and 13 Jbeta primers. The method was immunoSEQ multiplex PCR; TCRdb's version includes in-frame clones alone and lacks a portion of them. Of roughly 180,000 clones in the sample, approximately 80% are singletons; the top ten hold roughly 1.3%. Overall study findings and caveats: CMV serostatus was the sole immune exposure information available.

The CDR3 extends over 12 amino acids. Germline-derived CDR1 and CDR2 are SEHNR and FQNEAQ (reference sequence). The sequenced material came from PBMCs. This sequence joins TRBV7-9 and TRBJ2-7; D possibly corresponds to TRBD2 (7 bases). This TCR was recovered from a man aged 30-40 years in good health and CMV-seronegative. CDR3 nucleotide sequence: TGTTCCAGCAAGGGGGGGGAAAACGAGCAGTACTTC. This translates into CSSKGGENEQYF.